The entry below gives a single T cell receptor (beta chain) sequence along with its context. Its antigen is undetermined. The CDR3 contains 15 residues. Germline trimming cut 5 bases from V and 5 bases from J; bases unmatched to any gene: 14. Germline loops: CDR1 SQVTM, CDR2 ANQGSEA. PCR used 60 Vbeta primers and 13 Jbeta primers. Produced via immunoSEQ multiplex PCR; TCRdb's table is partial and in-frame only. The sample gives approximately 93,000 clones, around three quarters of which show up once; approximately 3.3% is in the top ten. The sample comes from a study of cytomegalovirus exposure and HLA in healthy donors. Notes on the study in general: In a later analysis, across HLA loci, associated TCR counts were highest for DRB1, lowest for HLA-C. Specific recognition of CMV antigens was confirmed in vitro for three chains (all CMV-associated).

The V call is TRBV29-1, the J call TRBJ2-5; 7 bases fit TRBD2. The specimen was PBMCs. The clonotype was recovered from a male donor in good health and CMV-seropositive. CDR3 in DNA: TGCAGCGTTCTTCTGGGGACTACCAACGCCGAGACCCAGTACTTC. Translation gives CSVLLGTTNAETQYF.